This TCR beta chain was sequenced in a study of regulatory T cells in long-lasting Graves disease. HTBI primers from iRepertoire and Arm-PCR of CDR3 regions yielded the TCR beta libraries. TCRdb independently ran MiXCR on the multiplex PCR reads; one entry per CDR3 protein. Among hundreds of thousands of distinct CDR3 sequences, 15% were seen once, and the ten largest hold roughly 20%. Study-wide results and caveats: The persistent group shared 3,000 or so public clonotypes, more than the roughly 970 shared by new patients. Thyroid tissue went unexamined; only peripheral blood was analyzed. Having only a small sample size may have limited accuracy.

Noted time point: newly diagnosed GD, antithyroid drugs for less than 3 months. The TCR library was prepared using RNA isolated from PBMCs. Germline CDR1 SGHDN, CDR2 FVKESK. The ends were cut back, 0 bases at V and 7 bases at J, with 10 bases in the middle. CDR3 length: 14 amino acids. About this clonotype: Its antigen is unknown.

This sample comprised peripheral blood mononuclear cells (PBMCs), obtained at new diagnosis, from a patient treated with antithyroid drugs. This chain links TRBV14 with TRBJ2-1; possible D gene TRBD2, 6 bases. The source is a female donor with Graves disease. In DNA, the CDR3 is TGTGCCAGCAGCCAAGATCCGGGGAGGAATGAGCAGTTCTTC. Amino acid sequence: CASSQDPGRNEQFF.